The rows below give T cell receptor beta chains drawn from one sample of a study of radiation and T cells in renal cell carcinoma. TCRdb keeps only in-frame clones here, not all; method: immunoSEQ multiplex PCR. The sample comprises more than 100,000 clones, 88% of which are singletons, and nearly 6% rests with the top ten. The starting material was blood, obtained from a patient whose treatment included radiotherapy and nephrectomy. The origin of the receptors is a woman in her 70s with renal cell carcinoma. CDR3s include the opening cysteine and the closing phenylalanine or tryptophan. Fields, in order: CDR3 DNA, CDR3 protein, clone size, V gene, D gene, J gene. D genes are given only for firm matches. Some rows mark clone size as missing; the rest say once, few, many or name a class of expanded clone.

DNA: TGTGCCAGCAGCTTCGGGGCGGGGGGAACCTACGAGCAGTACTTC; CDR3: CASSFGAGGTYEQYF; size: NA; V: TRBV5-4; D: TRBD2; J: TRBJ2-7
DNA: TGTGCCAGCAGCTCAAGACCGGGACAGGGCGGAGAGACCCAGTACTTC; CDR3: CASSSRPGQGGETQYF; size: once; V: TRBV7-8; D: TRBD1; J: TRBJ2-5
DNA: TGTGCCTGGAGGAGGGACAGCCTTAACTATGGCTACACCTTC; CDR3: CAWRRDSLNYGYTF; size: NA; V: TRBV30; D: TRBD1; J: TRBJ1-2
DNA: TGTGCCAGCAAGCCAGGAAACCCCATCTACGAGCAGTACTTC; CDR3: CASKPGNPIYEQYF; size: NA; V: TRBV6-1; D: NA; J: TRBJ2-7
DNA: TGTGCCAGCAGCTACCCCGGGACAGGGGGCGACGAGCAGTACTTC; CDR3: CASSYPGTGGDEQYF; size: NA; V: TRBV7-2; D: TRBD1; J: TRBJ2-7
DNA: TGTGCCAGCAGCTTCGCTGGTTTGGACACTGAAGCTTTCTTT; CDR3: CASSFAGLDTEAFF; size: NA; V: TRBV11-2; D: NA; J: TRBJ1-1
DNA: TGTGCCAGCAAGCTCGCGGCGGCAGATACGCAGTATTTT; CDR3: CASKLAAADTQYF; size: NA; V: TRBV27; D: NA; J: TRBJ2-3
DNA: TGTGCCAGCAGCTCCACTAGCGGGGGGGACGAGCAGTACTTC; CDR3: CASSSTSGGDEQYF; size: NA; V: TRBV6-5; D: TRBD2; J: TRBJ2-7
DNA: TGTGCCAGCAGCTTATTCGGGGCAGATACGCAGTATTTT; CDR3: CASSLFGADTQYF; size: NA; V: TRBV11-3; D: NA; J: TRBJ2-3
DNA: TGTGCCAGTAGTCCAACGGGGTTCAATCAGCCCCAGCATTTT; CDR3: CASSPTGFNQPQHF; size: NA; V: TRBV19; D: NA; J: TRBJ1-5
DNA: TGTGCCATCCCCATCTGGAGCAATGAGCAGTTCTTC; CDR3: CAIPIWSNEQFF; size: NA; V: TRBV2; D: NA; J: TRBJ2-1
DNA: TGCGCCAGCAGCTGGACGACAGGGAACTATGGCTACACCTTC; CDR3: CASSWTTGNYGYTF; size: once; V: TRBV5-1; D: TRBD1; J: TRBJ1-2
DNA: TGCGCCAGCAGCACGGGACAGGACGCTCGCTACACCTTC; CDR3: CASSTGQDARYTF; size: NA; V: TRBV5-1; D: TRBD1; J: TRBJ1-2
DNA: TGTGCCAGCAGTTTAAGCGATAAGGGGAATGAAAAACTGTTTTTT; CDR3: CASSLSDKGNEKLFF; size: NA; V: TRBV28; D: NA; J: TRBJ1-4
DNA: TGTGCCAGTACAAGGAACACTGAAGCTTTCTTT; CDR3: CASTRNTEAFF; size: NA; V: TRBV19; D: NA; J: TRBJ1-1
DNA: TGTGCCAGCAGGGGGACAGGGTCGGCTGAAGCTTTCTTT; CDR3: CASRGTGSAEAFF; size: once; V: TRBV6-5; D: TRBD1; J: TRBJ1-1
DNA: TGTGCCAGCAGTCCAGACAGGGGGATGAACACTGAAGCTTTCTTT; CDR3: CASSPDRGMNTEAFF; size: few; V: TRBV27; D: TRBD1; J: TRBJ1-1
DNA: TGTGCCAGCAGCGTAGGTGCGGGGGGGCTCACCGGGGAGCTGTTTTTT; CDR3: CASSVGAGGLTGELFF; size: once; V: TRBV9; D: TRBD2; J: TRBJ2-2
DNA: TGTGCCAGCAGCGCGCAAAGCAGTGGCGGCTACACCTTC; CDR3: CASSAQSSGGYTF; size: NA; V: TRBV6-1; D: NA; J: TRBJ1-2
DNA: TGTGCCAGCATTGGGACTTCTCTATTCCAAGAGACCCAGTACTTC; CDR3: CASIGTSLFQETQYF; size: NA; V: TRBV28; D: NA; J: TRBJ2-5
DNA: TGTGCCAGTAGGATTGGGACGGTTATGAACACTGAAGCTTTCTTT; CDR3: CASRIGTVMNTEAFF; size: few; V: TRBV19; D: NA; J: TRBJ1-1
DNA: TGTGCCAGCAGCTTAGAACAGACTGGAAACACCATATATTTT; CDR3: CASSLEQTGNTIYF; size: NA; V: TRBV7-2; D: NA; J: TRBJ1-3
DNA: TGTGCCAGCAGCGCACTAGCCGGGACTACGAACACCGGGGAGCTGTTTTTT; CDR3: CASSALAGTTNTGELFF; size: NA; V: TRBV9; D: TRBD2; J: TRBJ2-2
DNA: TGTGCCAGCAGCCAAGAAGTCGTGGAAGGGCGAGAGGACTTC; CDR3: CASSQEVVEGREDF; size: NA; V: TRBV4-2; D: NA; J: TRBJ1-2
DNA: TGCGCCAGCAGAATAAGCGGGGGGGCAGAGACCCAGTACTTC; CDR3: CASRISGGAETQYF; size: NA; V: TRBV5-1; D: TRBD2; J: TRBJ2-5
DNA: TGTGCCAGTAGTTCTAGCGGGGGGGCCGGGGAGACCCAGTACTTC; CDR3: CASSSSGGAGETQYF; size: NA; V: TRBV19; D: TRBD2; J: TRBJ2-5
DNA: TGTGCCAGCAGCAGGACAGGTCGGAAGGACTATGGCTACACCTTC; CDR3: CASSRTGRKDYGYTF; size: NA; V: TRBV11-2; D: TRBD1; J: TRBJ1-2
DNA: TGTGCCAGCAGCAAAAGACAGGGGGCTACGGGCGGGGAGCTGTTTTTT; CDR3: CASSKRQGATGGELFF; size: NA; V: TRBV14; D: TRBD1; J: TRBJ2-2
DNA: TGTGCCAGCAGTGTTGGGATAGCGGGGGGGCCCTGGCAAGAGACCCAGTACTTC; CDR3: CASSVGIAGGPWQETQYF; size: NA; V: TRBV6-1; D: TRBD2; J: TRBJ2-5
DNA: TGTGCCAGCAGCTGGCCCGGCTCCTACGAGCAGTACTTC; CDR3: CASSWPGSYEQYF; size: once; V: TRBV5-4; D: NA; J: TRBJ2-7
DNA: TGTGCCTGGAGTGCCGCCGACAGGGACGAGGAGACCCAGTACTTC; CDR3: CAWSAADRDEETQYF; size: NA; V: TRBV30; D: TRBD1; J: TRBJ2-5
DNA: TGTGCCAGCAGTTACTCGATGCCCGGGTCCGGGGAGACCCAGTACTTC; CDR3: CASSYSMPGSGETQYF; size: NA; V: TRBV6-5; D: NA; J: TRBJ2-5
DNA: TGTGCCAGCAGTCCCGCTAGCGGGGACTGGGAGACCCAGTACTTC; CDR3: CASSPASGDWETQYF; size: NA; V: TRBV2; D: TRBD2; J: TRBJ2-5
DNA: TGTGCCAGCTCAAGACAGGGTCAAAGCTCCTACAATGAGCAGTTCTTC; CDR3: CASSRQGQSSYNEQFF; size: NA; V: TRBV18; D: TRBD1; J: TRBJ2-1
DNA: TGTGCCAGCAGCTTGAAAACAGGGGGTTGGTATGGCTACACCTTC; CDR3: CASSLKTGGWYGYTF; size: NA; V: TRBV5-4; D: TRBD1; J: TRBJ1-2
DNA: TGTGCCTGGAGGAACAGGGGCACCGGGGAGCTGTTTTTT; CDR3: CAWRNRGTGELFF; size: NA; V: TRBV30; D: TRBD1; J: TRBJ2-2
DNA: TGTGCCAGTAGGGGGGGGCGATTAGCCAAAAACATTCAGTACTTC; CDR3: CASRGGRLAKNIQYF; size: NA; V: TRBV19; D: NA; J: TRBJ2-4
DNA: TGTGCCATCAGCCGACAGGGGGCATCGGGCACAGATACGCAGTATTTT; CDR3: CAISRQGASGTDTQYF; size: NA; V: TRBV10-3; D: TRBD1; J: TRBJ2-3
DNA: TGTGCCACCAGCGGGCGAGGGGTTGAGACCCAGTACTTC; CDR3: CATSGRGVETQYF; size: NA; V: TRBV15; D: NA; J: TRBJ2-5
DNA: TGTGCCAGCAGTTTTACAGGGCCGAACACTGAAGCTTTCTTT; CDR3: CASSFTGPNTEAFF; size: NA; V: TRBV6-5; D: NA; J: TRBJ1-1
DNA: TGTGCCAGCAGTTTAAGACTAGCGGGGGGACCGAGCTCCTACAATGAGCAGTTCTTC; CDR3: CASSLRLAGGPSSYNEQFF; size: NA; V: TRBV27; D: TRBD2; J: TRBJ2-1
DNA: TGTGCCAGCAGCCCGGGGGACAGAGTGAACACTGAAGCTTTCTTT; CDR3: CASSPGDRVNTEAFF; size: once; V: TRBV7-9; D: TRBD1; J: TRBJ1-1
DNA: TGTGCTCTTCGACAGGGGGAATATTCACCCCTCCACTTT; CDR3: CALRQGEYSPLHF; size: few; V: TRBV30; D: TRBD1; J: TRBJ1-6
DNA: TGTGCCAGCAGCTCAATAGGGAATTCCGCTGAAGCTTTCTTT; CDR3: CASSSIGNSAEAFF; size: NA; V: TRBV7-3; D: NA; J: TRBJ1-1
DNA: TGCGCCAGCAGCTTGGTGGGGGACAGGGTTGACACTGAAGCTTTCTTT; CDR3: CASSLVGDRVDTEAFF; size: few; V: TRBV5-1; D: TRBD1; J: TRBJ1-1
DNA: TGTGCCAGCAGTGGGATCAGGGAGGACACTGAAGCTTTCTTT; CDR3: CASSGIREDTEAFF; size: NA; V: TRBV27; D: NA; J: TRBJ1-1
DNA: TGTGCCACCAGCAGAGATTTGACAGCTCTTGAAGCTTTCTTT; CDR3: CATSRDLTALEAFF; size: NA; V: TRBV15; D: NA; J: TRBJ1-1
DNA: TGTGCCAGTAGGTCTAGCGGGGGGGCCGGTGAGCAGTTCTTC; CDR3: CASRSSGGAGEQFF; size: NA; V: TRBV19; D: TRBD2; J: TRBJ2-1
DNA: TGTGCCAGCAGAGGAACAGGGGAAAAGGAGCAGTACTTC; CDR3: CASRGTGEKEQYF; size: NA; V: TRBV6-5; D: TRBD1; J: TRBJ2-7
DNA: TGTGCCAGCAGTTATCGGGCTAGGGCCCACGAGCAGTACTTC; CDR3: CASSYRARAHEQYF; size: NA; V: TRBV6-5; D: NA; J: TRBJ2-7
DNA: TGCGCCAGCAGCTTTGCTAGCGGGGCCACAGATACGCAGTATTTT; CDR3: CASSFASGATDTQYF; size: NA; V: TRBV5-1; D: TRBD2; J: TRBJ2-3
DNA: TGTGCCAGCAGTTACTCGACAGGATGGGATGGCTACACCTTC; CDR3: CASSYSTGWDGYTF; size: NA; V: TRBV6-5; D: NA; J: TRBJ1-2
DNA: TGTGCCTGGAGTGTGGCGCAGAATGAAAAACTGTTTTTT; CDR3: CAWSVAQNEKLFF; size: NA; V: TRBV30; D: NA; J: TRBJ1-4
DNA: TGTGCCAGCTCACTGTTGGCTCCTAGCGGGGCCCTGAACACCGGGGAGCTGTTTTTT; CDR3: CASSLLAPSGALNTGELFF; size: NA; V: TRBV18; D: TRBD2; J: TRBJ2-2